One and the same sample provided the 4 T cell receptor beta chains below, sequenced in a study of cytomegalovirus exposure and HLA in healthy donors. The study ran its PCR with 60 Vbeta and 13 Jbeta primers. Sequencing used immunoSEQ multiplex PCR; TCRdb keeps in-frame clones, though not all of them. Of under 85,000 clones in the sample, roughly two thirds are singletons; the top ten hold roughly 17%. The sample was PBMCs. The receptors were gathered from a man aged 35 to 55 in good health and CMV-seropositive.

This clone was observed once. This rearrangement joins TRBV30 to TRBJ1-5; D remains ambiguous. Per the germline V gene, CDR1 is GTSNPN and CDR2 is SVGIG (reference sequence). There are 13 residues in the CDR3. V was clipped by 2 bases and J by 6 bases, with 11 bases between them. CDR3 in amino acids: CAWSLQAGQPQHF. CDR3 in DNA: TGTGCCTGGAGTTTGCAGGCGGGTCAGCCCCAGCATTTT. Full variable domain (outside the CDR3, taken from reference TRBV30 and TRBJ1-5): SQTIHQWPATLVQPVGSPLSLECTVEGTSNPNLYWYRQAAGRGLQLLFYSVGIGQISSEVPQNLSASRPQDRQFILSSKKLLLSDSGFYLCAWSLQAGQPQHFGDGTRLSIL.

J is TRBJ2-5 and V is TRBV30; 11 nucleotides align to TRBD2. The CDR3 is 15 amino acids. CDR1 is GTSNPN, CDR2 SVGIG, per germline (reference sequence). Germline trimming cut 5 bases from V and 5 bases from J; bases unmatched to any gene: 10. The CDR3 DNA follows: TGTGCCTGGTCTCTAGCGGGGGGAATGGGGGAGACCCAGTACTTC. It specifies CAWSLAGGMGETQYF. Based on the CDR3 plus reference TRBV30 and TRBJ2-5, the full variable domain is SQTIHQWPATLVQPVGSPLSLECTVEGTSNPNLYWYRQAAGRGLQLLFYSVGIGQISSEVPQNLSASRPQDRQFILSSKKLLLSDSGFYLCAWSLAGGMGETQYFGPGTRLLVL.

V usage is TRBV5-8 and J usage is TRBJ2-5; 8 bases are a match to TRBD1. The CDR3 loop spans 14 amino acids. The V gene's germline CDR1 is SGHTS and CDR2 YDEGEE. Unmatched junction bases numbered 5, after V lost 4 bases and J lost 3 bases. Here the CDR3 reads CASSKGTGKETQYF. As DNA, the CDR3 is TGTGCCAGCAGCAAAGGGACAGGCAAAGAGACCCAGTACTTC.

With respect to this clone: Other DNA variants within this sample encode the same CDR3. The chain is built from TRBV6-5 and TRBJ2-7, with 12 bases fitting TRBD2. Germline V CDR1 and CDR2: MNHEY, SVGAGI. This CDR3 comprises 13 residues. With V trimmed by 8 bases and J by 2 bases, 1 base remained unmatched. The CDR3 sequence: CASRTSGTYEQYF. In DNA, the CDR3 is TGTGCCAGCCGGACTAGCGGGACCTACGAGCAGTACTTC.